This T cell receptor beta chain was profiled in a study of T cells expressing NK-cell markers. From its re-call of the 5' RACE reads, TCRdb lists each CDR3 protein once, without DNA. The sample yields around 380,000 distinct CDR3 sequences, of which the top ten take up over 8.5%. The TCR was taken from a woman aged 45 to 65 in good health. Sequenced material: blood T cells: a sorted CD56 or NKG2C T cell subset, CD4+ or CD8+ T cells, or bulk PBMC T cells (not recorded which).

The CDR3 reads CASSYTYDSLHYF. The chain couples TRBV6-2 or TRBV6-3 to TRBJ2-4; TCRdb picks TRBD1, but there is no DNA to check that call. Germline V gene data show CDR1 as MNHEY and CDR2 as SVGEGT. CDR3 length equals 13 residues.